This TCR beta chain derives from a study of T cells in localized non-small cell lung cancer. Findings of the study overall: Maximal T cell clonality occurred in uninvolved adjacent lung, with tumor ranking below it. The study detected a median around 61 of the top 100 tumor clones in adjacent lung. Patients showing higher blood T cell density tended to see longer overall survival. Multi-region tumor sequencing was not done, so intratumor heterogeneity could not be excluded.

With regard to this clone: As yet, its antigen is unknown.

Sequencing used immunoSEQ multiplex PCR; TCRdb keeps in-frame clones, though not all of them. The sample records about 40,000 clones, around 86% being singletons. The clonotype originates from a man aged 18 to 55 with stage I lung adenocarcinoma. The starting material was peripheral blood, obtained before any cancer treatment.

This CDR3 is CASSLVGVKHSGNTIYF. Here the CDR3 DNA reads TGCGCCAGCAGCTTGGTTGGGGTCAAACACTCTGGAAACACCATATATTTT. The rearrangement uses TRBV5-1 and TRBJ1-3; no firm D call. CDR3 length: 17 residues. V was clipped by 0 bases and J by 0 bases, with 13 bases between them. The germline gives CDR1 SGHRS, CDR2 YFSETQ.